The following is a TCR beta chain sequence with its context. Its specificity is not known. The data stem from a study of CD8 T cell repertoires and HIV-1 epitope variants. Study background: Each of Twenty-five Gag and Nef epitope peptides stimulated a separate culture. Controls included no peptide, Ebola AY9 epitope, and a CMV, EBV, flu pool. An approximately 10-day culture received IL-2, IL-7 and IL-15 on days 3 and 7. 1M T cells were kept uncultured as a baseline.

Sequenced by immunoSEQ multiplex PCR; TCRdb stores in-frame clones only, minus some. Among thousands of clones listed, over 60% were seen once. The sequencing sample was made of cultured CD8+ T cells derived from PBMCs. This TCR derives from a male donor with HIV.

The CDR3 loop reads CASSLPTGTLTQYF. The CDR3 nucleotides are TGTGCCAGCAGTTTACCGACAGGGACTTTGACCCAGTACTTC. V usage is TRBV28 and J usage is TRBJ2-5, with D possibly being TRBD1 (7 bases). The germline gives CDR1 MDHEN, CDR2 SYDVKM. This CDR3 is built from 14 residues. Trimming cost V 2 bases and J 7 bases, with 14 bases left between them.